These T cell receptor beta chains were read from a single sample in a study of cytomegalovirus exposure and HLA in healthy donors. The assay was immunoSEQ multiplex PCR, and TCRdb's table has in-frame clones only and misses some. The sample consists of about 170,000 clones, 80% to 90% of them appearing once. The specimen sequenced was PBMCs. The receptor set was obtained from a man younger than 45 in good health and CMV-seropositive. CDR3s include the opening cysteine and the closing phenylalanine or tryptophan. The D gene is left open where the match is weak. Rows may omit the clone size; those that give it use once, few, many or a size class.

J | D | V | size | DNA | CDR3
TRBJ1-2 | TRBD1 | TRBV11-3 | . | TGTGCCAGCAGCTCCCTCCGACAGGGAGGCTACACCTTC | CASSSLRQGGYTF
TRBJ1-2 | . | TRBV11-2 | . | TGTGCCAGCAGCTTAGATCAGGGCAGGACCTATGGCTACACCTTC | CASSLDQGRTYGYTF
TRBJ2-6 | TRBD1 | TRBV27 | once | TGTGCCAGCAGTTTAACAGGGGGCTCCCCTGGGGCCAACGTCCTGACTTTC | CASSLTGGSPGANVLTF
TRBJ1-5 | . | TRBV18 | . | TGTGCCAGCTCGGGTTACAGGGATCAGCCCCAGCATTTT | CASSGYRDQPQHF
TRBJ2-7 | TRBD2 | TRBV9 | . | TGTGCCAGCAGCCCTACTAGCGGTACCTCCGTGGAGCAGTACTTC | CASSPTSGTSVEQYF
TRBJ1-2 | TRBD1 | TRBV2 | . | TGTGCCAGCAGGACAGGGGATGGGTACTATGGCTACACCTTC | CASRTGDGYYGYTF
TRBJ2-3 | . | TRBV4-2 | once | TGTGCCAGCAGCCAAGTCCTTTTGGGGAGCGGTAGCACAGATACGCAGTATTTT | CASSQVLLGSGSTDTQYF
TRBJ2-1 | TRBD2 | TRBV6-5 | . | TGTGCCAGCAGTTCAGCGGGACGTTACAATGAGCAGTTCTTC | CASSSAGRYNEQFF
TRBJ2-2 | TRBD2 | TRBV7-2 | once | TGTGCCAGCAGCTTAGTGGGGACTAGCGGGAGGAACACCGGGGAGCTGTTTTTT | CASSLVGTSGRNTGELFF
TRBJ1-2 | . | TRBV9 | . | TGTGCCTCCAATAAACAGGGCGATAACTATGGCTACACCTTC | CASNKQGDNYGYTF
TRBJ2-7 | TRBD1 | TRBV6-5 | . | TGTGCCAGCAGTTCCCCGGGACAGGCCTTATACGAGCAGTACTTC | CASSSPGQALYEQYF
TRBJ2-1 | TRBD2 | TRBV7-7 | . | TGTGCTAGCAGCTTGGGGACTAGGAAGGATGAGCAGTTCTTC | CASSLGTRKDEQFF
TRBJ2-3 | TRBD2 | TRBV15 | . | TGTGCCACCAGCACCCGAAGGACTAGCGGGAGATTGAGCACAGATACGCAGTATTTT | CATSTRRTSGRLSTDTQYF
TRBJ1-2 | TRBD1 | TRBV5-1 | . | TGCGCCAGCAGCTTCCTTGGGACAGAAGGCTACACCTTC | CASSFLGTEGYTF
TRBJ2-1 | . | TRBV18 | . | TGTGCCAGCTCACCACACGCGGCTCACAATGAGCAGTTCTTC | CASSPHAAHNEQFF